This T cell receptor beta chain appears in the sequencing data of a study of cytomegalovirus exposure and HLA in healthy donors. The CDR3 is 13 residues long. Germline-derived CDR1 and CDR2 are SGDLS and YYNGEE. V was shortened by 0 bases and J by 4 bases, with 6 bases between the two germline ends. At collection, donors were nominally healthy, but unrecorded immune exposures were probable. Concerning this clone itself: Its antigen is not known.

Overall study results and limits: As a later analysis showed, a missense DCLRE1C variant was linked to trimming of TCR beta V- and J-genes. CMV serostatus was the only recorded immune exposure for donors. In an earlier analysis, about 87% or about 30%: the productive usage of most TCR beta V segments.

Researchers ran the PCR with 60 Vbeta and 13 Jbeta primers. Some clones are missing from TCRdb's copy, which holds only in-frame ones; the method was immunoSEQ multiplex PCR. Of more than 80,000 clones detected, 60% to 75% appear once; the ten largest clones hold less than 15%. The chain couples TRBV9 to TRBJ2-3, with D perhaps TRBD1 (6 bases). This receptor was obtained from a woman in her 70s in good health and CMV-seropositive. The specimen sequenced was PBMCs. The CDR3 sequence: CASSVGTADTQYF. For the CDR3, the DNA is TGTGCCAGCAGCGTAGGGACAGCAGATACGCAGTATTTT. Looking up the rest from reference TRBV9 and TRBJ2-3 gives the full variable domain: DSGVTQTPKHLITATGQRVTLRCSPRSGDLSVYWYQQSLDQGLQFLIQYYNGEERAKGNILERFSAQQFPDLHSELNLSSLELGDSALYFCASSVGTADTQYFGPGTRLTVL.